Shown below are 16 T cell receptor beta chains from a single sample sequenced in a study of control samples from healthy donors and cancer patients. TCRdb's table, derived via immunoSEQ multiplex PCR, lists solely in-frame clones and lacks some. The sample yields some 120,000 clones, approximately 90% seen once. Input material: blood. These receptors all come from a man younger than 35 in good health.

The chain has TRBV10-3 and TRBJ2-1; maybe TRBD2 (6 bases). V lost 3 bases, J lost 3 bases, and 9 bases lay in between. Germline V CDR1 and CDR2: ENHRY, SYGVKD. The CDR3 has 14 amino acids. The CDR3 here is CAISEGLNYNEQFF. CDR3 coding DNA: TGTGCCATCAGTGAAGGACTAAACTACAATGAGCAGTTCTTC.

CDR3 loop: CATSRGLAGVQETQYF. The CDR3 DNA sequence: TGTGCCACCAGCAGGGGACTAGCGGGGGTCCAAGAGACCCAGTACTTC. The chain joins TRBV15 to TRBJ2-5, with 14 positions matching TRBD2. The CDR3 has 16 residues. V trimming: 3 bases; J trimming: 1 base; junction bases outside the gene matches: 1. Germline V gene lookup returns CDR1 LNHNV and CDR2 YYDKDF (reference sequence).

The chain links TRBV6-5 to TRBJ2-4; D is ambiguous. V shed 8 bases and J shed 5 bases, with 7 bases lying between them. This CDR3 region has 11 residues. The V gene's germline CDR1 is MNHEY and CDR2 SVGAGI. In nucleotides, the CDR3 is TGTGCCAGCCGAGTGCAAAACATTCAGTACTTC. This gives the protein CASRVQNIQYF.

The V call is TRBV5-8, the J call TRBJ1-2; D unresolved. V lost 0 bases and J lost 4, with 10 bases in between. Germline values: CDR1 SGHTS, CDR2 YDEGEE. The length of the CDR3 is 14 residues. Here the CDR3 reads CASSLGQVGYGYTF. The CDR3 DNA sequence: TGTGCCAGCAGCTTGGGTCAGGTGGGCTATGGCTACACCTTC.

This clone was detected only once. The V call is TRBV4-1, the J call TRBJ2-5; TRBD1 matches at 7 bases. Germline V gene lookup returns CDR1 MGHRA and CDR2 YSYEKL. This CDR3 contains 15 residues. The ends lost 2 bases at V and 3 bases at J; junction bases unmatched: 6. The CDR3 region has the DNA TGCGCCAGCAGCCAAACTCAGGACAGGAAAGAGACCCAGTACTTC. Translation: CASSQTQDRKETQYF.

The chain joins TRBV18 to TRBJ1-5, with D perhaps matching TRBD1 (6 bases). This CDR3 is built from 13 residues. V was trimmed by 7 bases and J by 7 bases, leaving 14 bases between them. Germline V gene lookup returns CDR1 KGHSH and CDR2 LQKENI. The CDR3: CASFQGIGQPQHF. DNA of the CDR3: TGTGCCAGCTTTCAGGGGATAGGACAGCCCCAGCATTTT.

This chain links TRBV9 with TRBJ2-3; D remains ambiguous. The CDR3 loop spans 12 amino acids. V gave up 2 bases and J gave up 2 bases, with 3 bases separating them. Germline lookup yields CDR1 SGDLS and CDR2 YYNGEE. The CDR3 nucleotides are TGTGCCAGCAGCGTTCCCACAGATACGCAGTATTTT. It codes for CASSVPTDTQYF. Using reference TRBV9 and TRBJ2-3 for the parts outside the CDR3, the full variable domain is DSGVTQTPKHLITATGQRVTLRCSPRSGDLSVYWYQQSLDQGLQFLIQYYNGEERAKGNILERFSAQQFPDLHSELNLSSLELGDSALYFCASSVPTDTQYFGPGTRLTVL.

The V call is TRBV5-4, the J call TRBJ2-3, with TRBD2 matching over 13 bases. V trimming: 1 base; J trimming: 3 bases; junction bases outside the gene matches: 5. Germline CDR1 SGHNT, CDR2 YYREEE (reference sequence). The CDR3 sequence is 17 residues long. The CDR3 loop is CASSLPTSGGATDTQYF. For the CDR3, the DNA is TGTGCCAGCAGCTTGCCTACTAGCGGGGGGGCTACAGATACGCAGTATTTT.

This chain connects TRBV19 to TRBJ1-6; D may be TRBD1 (6 bases). CDR3 length equals 14 residues. V lost 4 bases and J lost 10, with 14 bases in between. Per the germline V gene, CDR1 is LNHDA and CDR2 is SQIVND (reference sequence). This chain's CDR3 is CASSRTGPGSPLHF. As DNA, the CDR3 is TGTGCCAGTAGTAGAACAGGGCCAGGGTCACCCCTCCACTTT.

This sequence joins TRBV10-2 and TRBJ1-5, with a possible D match to TRBD1 (5 bases). There are 14 residues in the CDR3. V shed 8 bases and J shed 1 base, with 12 bases lying between them. Germline loops: CDR1 WSHSY, CDR2 SAAADI. CDR3 residues: CASGGATSNQPQHF. DNA for the CDR3: TGCGCCAGCGGTGGGGCCACAAGCAATCAGCCCCAGCATTTT.

The chain joins TRBV7-2 to TRBJ1-2; 9 nucleotides align to TRBD1. The CDR3 spans 14 residues. CDR1 and CDR2 from the germline V gene are SGHTA and FQGNSA. V lost 5 bases to trimming and J lost 2 bases; unmatched junction nucleotides: 3. The CDR3 reads CASSIDRGNYGYTF. CDR3 coding DNA: TGTGCCAGCAGCATCGACAGGGGGAACTATGGCTACACCTTC.

This rearrangement joins TRBV15 to TRBJ2-1; a weak D match, TRBD1 (6 bases). The CDR3 is made up of 15 amino acids. V shed 1 base and J shed 2 bases, with 9 bases lying between them. In germline, CDR1 is LNHNV, CDR2 YYDKDF (reference sequence). The CDR3 coding sequence is TGTGCCACCAGCAGAGTACAGGGCCCCTACAATGAGCAGTTCTTC. It is translated as CATSRVQGPYNEQFF. Looking up the rest from reference TRBV15 and TRBJ2-1 gives the full variable domain: DAMVIQNPRYQVTQFGKPVTLSCSQTLNHNVMYWYQQKSSQAPKLLFHYYDKDFNNEADTPDNFQSRRPNTSFCFLDIRSPGLGDTAMYLCATSRVQGPYNEQFFGPGTRLTVL.

The CDR3 is CASSLSPSSGEALEQYF. In DNA, the CDR3 is TGTGCCAGCAGCTTATCCCCTTCTAGCGGGGAGGCCCTCGAGCAGTACTTC. The chain is built from TRBV7-2 and TRBJ2-7; the match to TRBD2 covers 9 bases. CDR1 and CDR2 from the germline V gene are SGHTA and FQGNSA. Trimming removed 2 bases from V and 6 bases from J; junction bases left unmatched: 14. The CDR3 contains 17 residues.

The rearrangement uses TRBV5-4 and TRBJ2-7; tentative D call: TRBD2 (7 bases). V lost 0 bases and J 11 bases, leaving 18 bases between the germline ends. The length of the CDR3 is 14 residues. Per the germline V gene, CDR1 is SGHNT and CDR2 is YYREEE (reference sequence). CDR3 coding DNA: TGTGCCAGCAGCTTGGCCGAGGAGGGGGGGAGGGAGTACTTC. This encodes CASSLAEEGGREYF. Filled out from reference TRBV5-4 and TRBJ2-7, the complete variable domain reads ETGVTQSPTHLIKTRGQQVTLRCSSQSGHNTVSWYQQALGQGPQFIFQYYREEENGRGNFPPRFSGLQFPNYSSELNVNALELDDSALYLCASSLAEEGGREYFGPGTRLTVT.

The rearrangement joins TRBV5-1 to TRBJ1-1, with 8 bases aligning to TRBD1. The CDR3 is made up of 14 amino acids. Trimming at V came to 3 bases and at J to 1 base, leaving 2 bases not matched to a gene. CDR1 is SGHRS, CDR2 YFSETQ, per germline. CDR3 region: CASSWTGRNTEAFF. In DNA, the CDR3 is TGCGCCAGCAGCTGGACAGGGAGGAACACTGAAGCTTTCTTT.

The chain uses TRBV5-1 and TRBJ2-2; a possible D gene is TRBD1 (5 bases). The CDR3 extends over 15 amino acids. Germline CDR1 SGHRS, CDR2 YFSETQ. Deletions cut 0 bases from V and 2 bases from J, with 8 bases between. CDR3 DNA sequence: TGCGCCAGCAGCTTGGCCAGGGCCAACACCGGGGAGCTGTTTTTT. It yields the protein CASSLARANTGELFF.